Following are 20 T cell receptor beta chains from one sample sequenced in a study of T cell repertoires in cytomegalovirus infection. TCRdb ran MiXCR on the reads and lists one entry per CDR3 protein. The sample holds around 330,000 distinct CDR3 sequences, roughly a sixth seen once. Sequencing was done on a sample of PBMCs. The receptors here all came from a human donor in good health (CMV status not recorded). Some clones in this sample may be carry-over from other donors' samples.

This clonotype was seen ten or more times. V and J are TRBV7-2 and TRBJ2-3, with 14 bases fitting TRBD2. The CDR3 is made up of 18 amino acids. Germline V gives CDR1 SGHTA, CDR2 FQGNSA. V shed 1 base and J 5 bases; nucleotides not matched to a gene: 8. The chain's CDR3 is CASSLVGTSGGPRDTQYF. CDR3 DNA: TGTGCCAGCAGCTTAGTTGGGACTAGCGGGGGCCCCCGAGATACGCAGTATTTT.

This clonotype was seen only a few times. The genes are TRBV7-9 and TRBJ2-3, with TRBD2 identical over 9 bases. The CDR3 covers 15 residues. With V trimmed by 5 bases and J by 6 bases, 9 bases remained unmatched. CDR1 is SEHNR and CDR2 is FQNEAQ in the germline V gene (reference sequence). CDR3 residues: CASSPLAGSSDTQYF. As DNA, the CDR3 is TGTGCCAGCAGCCCTCTAGCGGGGTCCTCCGATACGCAGTATTTT.

V and J are TRBV27 and TRBJ1-5; 7 nucleotides align to TRBD1. The CDR3 spans 15 residues. With 0 bases clipped from V and 4 bases from J, the junction kept 3 bases outside the gene matches. Germline CDR1 MNHEY, CDR2 SMNVEV (reference sequence). The DNA for the CDR3 is TGTGCCAGCAGTTTATCGGGACAGCTAAATCAGCCCCAGCATTTT. It is translated as CASSLSGQLNQPQHF.

The sample holds a few counts of this clonotype. This sequence joins TRBV6-2 or TRBV6-3 and TRBJ1-6, with 11 bases that match TRBD1. Germline lookup yields CDR1 MNHEY and CDR2 SVGEGT. The CDR3 runs to 15 residues. Trimming removed 7 bases from V and 7 bases from J; junction bases left unmatched: 6. CDR3 bases: TGTGCCAGCACCTCGCGGGACAGGGGGAATTCACCCCTCCACTTT. Translation: CASTSRDRGNSPLHF.

CDR3: CASSHPGIGELFF. In DNA, the CDR3 is TGCGCCAGCAGCCATCCGGGGATCGGGGAGCTGTTTTTT. The rearrangement links TRBV4-3 to TRBJ2-2, with a tentative D call TRBD2 (5 bases). The CDR3 consists of 13 residues. CDR1 is LGHNA, CDR2 YSLEER, per germline. V was pared by 3 bases and J by 7 bases, with 9 bases between.

This clonotype was counted between two and nine times. The rearrangement joins TRBV7-9 to TRBJ1-1, with TRBD1 as a possible D gene (5 bases). CDR3 length: 14 residues. The V end lost 5 bases, the J end lost 3 bases, and 13 bases lay between the germline ends. Germline V gene sequence: CDR1 SEHNR, CDR2 FQNEAQ (reference sequence). CDR3 protein: CASSPRRDYTEAFF. The DNA for the CDR3 is TGTGCCAGCAGCCCCCGCAGGGATTACACTGAAGCTTTCTTT.

At least ten counts were recorded for this clonotype. CDR3 in DNA: TGTGCCAGCAGTTTAAGGCGGCTTAATAGGGGGAACATTCAGTACTTC. It encodes CASSLRRLNRGNIQYF. This chain uses TRBV28 with TRBJ2-4; D possibly corresponds to TRBD1 (6 bases). CDR3 length: 16 amino acids. Trimming took off 2 bases at V and 7 bases at J, with 18 bases between the two ends. Germline V gives CDR1 MDHEN, CDR2 SYDVKM. The variable domain in full, completed from reference TRBV28 and TRBJ2-4, reads DVKVTQSSRYLVKRTGEKVFLECVQDMDHENMFWYRQDPGLGLRLIYFSYDVKMKEKGDIPEGYSVSREKKERFSLILESASTNQTSMYLCASSLRRLNRGNIQYFGAGTRLSVL.

The rearrangement joins TRBV12-3 or TRBV12-4 to TRBJ1-1, with D tentatively TRBD1 (6 bases). Trimming stripped 7 bases from V and 3 bases from J, with 15 bases between. The CDR3 has 14 amino acids. The CDR3 DNA sequence: TGTGCCAGCACTAACAAGGGGGTTGACACTGAAGCTTTCTTT. As protein: CASTNKGVDTEAFF.

In its sample, this clonotype was seen many times. The V gene is TRBV7-9, the J gene TRBJ2-3; unclear D gene. CDR1 is SEHNR and CDR2 is FQNEAQ in the germline V gene (reference sequence). V was trimmed by 0 bases and J by 0 bases, leaving 7 bases between them. CDR3 length: 15 residues. CDR3 bases: TGTGCCAGCAGCTTAGCTTCTTTGAGCACAGATACGCAGTATTTT. It encodes CASSLASLSTDTQYF.

V and J are TRBV7-6 and TRBJ2-1; tentatively, D is TRBD1 (6 bases). The CDR3 consists of 15 residues. V was cut by 2 bases and J by 8 bases, with 16 bases left in between. Germline V lookup: CDR1 SGHVS, CDR2 FNYEAQ. DNA of the CDR3: TGTGCCAGCAGCTTAATAGCGCAGGGGCACGATGAGCAGTTCTTC. Residues: CASSLIAQGHDEQFF.

The table lists this clonotype with a few counts. This sequence joins TRBV7-2 and TRBJ2-7; 7 bases agree with TRBD1. The CDR3 extends over 15 amino acids. In germline, CDR1 is SGHTA, CDR2 FQGNSA. V lost 5 bases, J lost 7 bases, and 14 bases stayed unmatched. CDR3 protein: CASSRGRGIGWEQYF. In DNA, the CDR3 is TGTGCCAGCAGCCGCGGCAGGGGGATCGGCTGGGAGCAGTACTTC.

This clonotype was counted at least ten times. The chain uses TRBV7-9 and TRBJ2-3; 8 nucleotides line up with TRBD2. There are 13 residues in the CDR3. CDR1 is SEHNR, CDR2 FQNEAQ, per germline (reference sequence). J was trimmed by 6 bases and V by 6 bases; bases with no gene match: 5. The DNA of the CDR3 is TGTGCCAGCAGGATTCGGGAGGGCGATACGCAGTATTTT. It specifies CASRIREGDTQYF.

This clonotype was found once. This may be a read error: a much more frequent sequence differs by one nucleotide. No conserved phenylalanine or tryptophan ends this CDR3, so it is likely a read error. V usage is TRBV7-2 and J usage is TRBJ1-5, with D uncertain. This CDR3 spans 16 amino acids. Germline V gives CDR1 SGHTA, CDR2 FQGNSA. Trimming cost V 1 base and J 1 base, with 11 bases left between them. The CDR3 loop reads CASSLEIRRSNQPQHL. The CDR3 coding sequence is TGTGCCAGCAGCTTAGAAATTCGGCGAAGCAATCAGCCCCAGCATCTT.

V gene TRBV11-2 combines with J gene TRBJ2-2; D is perhaps TRBD1 (5 bases). Germline CDR1 reads SGHAT; CDR2 reads FQNNGV. The CDR3 contains 16 residues. The V end was cut by 7 bases, the J end by 6 bases, with 21 bases between. The DNA of the CDR3 is TGTGCCAGCATCTCCCTGAGGCAGGGTATATCCGGGGAGCTGTTTTTT. It encodes CASISLRQGISGELFF.

This clonotype has more than one count but fewer than ten. The J gene is TRBJ2-1, the V gene TRBV28; 9 nucleotides line up with TRBD2. V lost 7 bases and J lost 11; bases outside the gene matches: 15. Germline lookup yields CDR1 MDHEN and CDR2 SYDVKM. The CDR3 extends over 15 amino acids. CDR3 protein: CASTSSSLAGYKQFF. CDR3 DNA sequence: TGTGCCAGCACCTCCTCGAGCCTAGCGGGGTATAAGCAGTTCTTC.

This clonotype was counted only a few times. CDR3 residues: CASSEARAAGNTIYF. The CDR3 DNA reads as TGTGCCAGCAGTGAAGCTAGGGCAGCCGGAAACACCATATATTTT. This sequence joins TRBV2 and TRBJ1-3; D remains unclear. CDR1 is SNHLY, CDR2 FYNNEI, per germline. The V gene lost 0 bases and the J gene lost 4 bases, with 10 bases spanning the gap. The CDR3 runs to 15 residues.

This clonotype was detected a few times. The V call is TRBV25-1, the J call TRBJ2-7, with 9 bases that match TRBD1. Germline trimming cut 6 bases from V and 5 bases from J; bases unmatched to any gene: 5. Germline V CDR1 and CDR2: MGHDK, SYGVNS. The CDR3 consists of 13 residues. CDR3 loop: CASRTDRGDEQYF. Here the CDR3 DNA reads TGTGCCAGCAGAACGGACAGGGGCGACGAGCAGTACTTC.

This rearrangement joins TRBV2 to TRBJ1-1; possible D gene TRBD1, 5 bases. The V end lost 7 bases, the J end lost 1 base, and 13 bases lay between the germline ends. Germline CDR1 reads SNHLY; CDR2 reads FYNNEI. The CDR3 has 14 amino acids. CDR3 sequence (DNA): TGTGCCAGCATCCAAGGTAGGGGGAACACTGAAGCTTTCTTT. This encodes CASIQGRGNTEAFF.

This clonotype was found many times. The chain carries TRBV7-2 and TRBJ1-1; 7 bases line up with TRBD1. V shed 5 bases, J shed 0 bases, and the junction held 6 bases outside the gene matches. Germline CDR1 SGHTA, CDR2 FQGNSA. The CDR3 length is 15 residues. CDR3 sequence reads: CASSPMTGMNTEAFF. CDR3 DNA: TGTGCCAGCAGCCCCATGACAGGGATGAACACTGAAGCTTTCTTT.

The chain employs TRBV20-1 and TRBJ2-3, with D perhaps being TRBD1 or TRBD2 (5 bases each). Germline assignment: CDR1 DFQATT and CDR2 SNEGSKA (reference sequence). The V end was cut by 0 bases, the J end by 0 bases, with 7 bases between. The CDR3 length is 14 residues. For the CDR3, the DNA is TGCAGTGCTAGAGATGGGACCAGCACAGATACGCAGTATTTT. It codes for CSARDGTSTDTQYF.